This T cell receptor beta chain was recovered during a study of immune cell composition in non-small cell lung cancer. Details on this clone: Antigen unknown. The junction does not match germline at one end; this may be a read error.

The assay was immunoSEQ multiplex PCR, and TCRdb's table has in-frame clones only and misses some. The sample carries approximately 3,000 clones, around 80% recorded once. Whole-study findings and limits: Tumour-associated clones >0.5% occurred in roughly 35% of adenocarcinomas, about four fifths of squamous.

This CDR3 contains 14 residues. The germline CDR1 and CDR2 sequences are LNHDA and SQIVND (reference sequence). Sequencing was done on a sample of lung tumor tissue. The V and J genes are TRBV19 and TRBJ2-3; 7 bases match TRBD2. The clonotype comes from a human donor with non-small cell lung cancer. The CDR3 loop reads CASSLLPWSGARRF. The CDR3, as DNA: TGTGCCAGTAGTCTTCTCCCGTGGAGCGGGGCCAGGCGGTTT. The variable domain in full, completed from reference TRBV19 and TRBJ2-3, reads DGGITQSPKYLFRKEGQNVTLSCEQNLNHDAMYWYRQDPGQGLRLIYYSQIVNDFQKGDIAEGYSVSREKKESFPLTVTSAQKNPTAFYLCASSLLPWSGARRFGPGTRLTVL.